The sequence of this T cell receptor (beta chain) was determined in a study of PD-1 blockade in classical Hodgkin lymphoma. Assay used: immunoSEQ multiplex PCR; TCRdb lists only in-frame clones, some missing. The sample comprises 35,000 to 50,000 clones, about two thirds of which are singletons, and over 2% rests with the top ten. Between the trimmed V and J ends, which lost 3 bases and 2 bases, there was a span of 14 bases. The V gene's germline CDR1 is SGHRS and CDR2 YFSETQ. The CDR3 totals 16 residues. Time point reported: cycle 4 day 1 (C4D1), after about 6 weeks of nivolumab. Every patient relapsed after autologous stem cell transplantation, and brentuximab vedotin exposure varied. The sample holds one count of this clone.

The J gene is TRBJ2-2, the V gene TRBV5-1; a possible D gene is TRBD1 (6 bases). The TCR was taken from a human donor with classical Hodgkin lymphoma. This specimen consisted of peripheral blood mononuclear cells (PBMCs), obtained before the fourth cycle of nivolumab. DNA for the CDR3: TGCGCCAGCAGCTCCGGCGTGGGGGCAAACACCGGGGAGCTGTTTTTT. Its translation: CASSSGVGANTGELFF. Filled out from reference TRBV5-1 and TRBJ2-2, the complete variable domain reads KAGVTQTPRYLIKTRGQQVTLSCSPISGHRSVSWYQQTPGQGLQFLFEYFSETQRNKGNFPGRFSGRQFSNSRSEMNVSTLELGDSALYLCASSSGVGANTGELFFGEGSRLTVL.